One and the same sample provided the 32 T cell receptor beta chains below, sequenced in a study of CD8+CD57+ T cells in acquired aplastic anemia. TCR beta VDJ and CDR3 profiling used genomic DNA as template. TCRdb itself ran the reads through MiXCR, one entry per CDR3 protein. The sample contains under 200,000 distinct CDR3 sequences, 60% to 70% of which appear only once. The sample taken for sequencing was sorted CD4+, CD8+, or CD8+CD57+ T cells (not recorded which) from PBMCs. The receptors were sampled from a human donor in good health.

The V gene is TRBV10-1, the J gene TRBJ1-5; no clear D gene. The germline gives CDR1 WNHNN, CDR2 SYGVQD (reference sequence). V lost 2 bases to trimming and J lost 6 bases, with 8 bases between them. This CDR3 comprises 13 residues. CDR3 sequence reads: CASSEALGQPQHF. CDR3 coding DNA: TGCGCCAGCAGTGAGGCCCTGGGTCAGCCCCAGCATTTT.

The chain employs TRBV20-1 and TRBJ1-2; 7 positions match TRBD1. This CDR3 is 12 amino acids long. V gave up 5 bases and J gave up 8 bases; unmatched junction bases: 8. Germline-derived CDR1 and CDR2 are DFQATT and SNEGSKA (reference sequence). As DNA, the CDR3 is TGCAGTGCTGGCGAACAGGGGTCGGGCTACACCTTC. This encodes CSAGEQGSGYTF.

The table lists this clonotype with a count of one. The V and J genes are TRBV5-1 and TRBJ2-5, with 11 bases identical to TRBD2. Germline CDR1 is SGHRS and CDR2 is YFSETQ. The CDR3 is 16 residues long. V trimming: 3 bases; J trimming: 0 bases; junction bases outside the gene matches: 4. In DNA form, the CDR3 reads TGCGCCAGCAGCTCTAGCGGGGGGATCAACCAAGAGACCCAGTACTTC. The encoded protein is CASSSSGGINQETQYF.

The rearrangement uses TRBV29-1 and TRBJ1-2; 7 nucleotides line up with TRBD1. V lost 6 bases to trimming and J lost 4 bases; unmatched junction nucleotides: 5. Germline CDR1 is SQVTM and CDR2 is ANQGSEA. The CDR3 length is 12 residues. CDR3 DNA sequence: TGCAGCGTCCCAGGGGGGATCTATGGCTACACCTTC. Translation: CSVPGGIYGYTF.

This chain uses TRBV7-9 with TRBJ2-5; D might be TRBD2 (5 bases). The CDR3 loop spans 14 amino acids. Trimming took 0 bases from V and 5 from J, leaving 10 bases between them. Germline V gene sequence: CDR1 SEHNR, CDR2 FQNEAQ (reference sequence). CDR3 sequence (DNA): TGTGCCAGCAGCTTAGCCGGGGAGAGGGAGACCCAGTACTTC. This gives the protein CASSLAGERETQYF.

DNA for the CDR3: TGTGCCAGCAGCTTGGAGGGGGGGGTCGAGCAGTACTTC. It encodes CASSLEGGVEQYF. The chain has TRBV7-8 and TRBJ2-7; weak D call: TRBD2 (7 bases). Germline-derived CDR1 and CDR2 are SGHVS and FQNEAQ. V lost 3 bases, J lost 6 bases, and 12 bases lay in between. CDR3 size: 13 residues.

This clonotype was recorded many times. V and J are TRBV4-1 and TRBJ2-7; D remains ambiguous. The CDR3 has 14 amino acids. Trimming pared 4 bases from V and 3 bases from J, leaving 13 bases between. Germline V gene data show CDR1 as MGHRA and CDR2 as YSYEKL. The CDR3 sequence is CASSPGVVNYEQYF. Here the CDR3 DNA reads TGCGCCAGCAGCCCTGGGGTGGTGAACTACGAGCAGTACTTC.

The chain carries TRBV5-8 and TRBJ2-1; D unresolved. Trimming took off 3 bases at V and 4 bases at J, with 14 bases between the two ends. The length of the CDR3 is 15 residues. The V gene's germline CDR1 is SGHTS and CDR2 YDEGEE. In nucleotides, the CDR3 is TGTGCCAGCAGCTCCTGGCTTAGTCCATACAATGAGCAGTTCTTC. Protein product: CASSSWLSPYNEQFF. The full variable domain, rest sourced from reference TRBV5-8 and TRBJ2-1, is EAGVTQSPTHLIKTRGQQATLRCSPISGHTSVYWYQQALGLGLQFLLWYDEGEERNRGNFPPRFSGRQFPNYSSELNVNALELEDSALYLCASSSWLSPYNEQFFGPGTRLTVL.

J is TRBJ2-1 and V is TRBV10-3; maybe TRBD1 (6 bases). The CDR3 has 14 amino acids. Trimming removed 8 bases from V and 10 bases from J, with 21 bases in between. The germline gives CDR1 ENHRY, CDR2 SYGVKD. The CDR3 reads CAIGSGDMRSEQFF. The CDR3 DNA reads TGTGCCATCGGAAGTGGGGACATGCGGTCGGAGCAGTTCTTC.

This clonotype was found a few times. This chain's CDR3 is CASSLGEETQYF. Written as DNA, the CDR3 is TGTGCCAGCAGCTTAGGGGAAGAGACCCAGTACTTC. V usage is TRBV7-9 and J usage is TRBJ2-5; D not resolved. CDR1 and CDR2 from the germline V gene are SEHNR and FQNEAQ (reference sequence). The CDR3 runs 12 residues. Trimming removed 1 base from V and 3 bases from J, with 3 bases in between.

The rearrangement joins TRBV6-6 to TRBJ1-2; D gene unclear. V was pared by 8 bases and J by 4 bases, with 8 bases between. The CDR3 spans 11 residues. Germline CDR1 and CDR2: MNHNY and SVGAGI (reference sequence). CDR3 coding DNA: TGTGCCAGCTTGGAGGCCTATGGCTACACCTTC. This gives the protein CASLEAYGYTF.

The table lists this clonotype with many counts. The J gene is TRBJ2-2, the V gene TRBV12-3 or TRBV12-4; perhaps TRBD2 as D (5 bases). The ends were cut back, 1 base at V and 6 bases at J, with 9 bases in the middle. CDR3 size: 14 residues. The CDR3 here is CASSLVAFSGELFF. The CDR3 DNA reads TGTGCCAGCAGTTTAGTAGCGTTTTCCGGGGAGCTGTTTTTT.

This clonotype was seen ten or more times. The genes are TRBV12-3 or TRBV12-4 and TRBJ2-7, with 8 bases that match TRBD2. The junction had 4 bases not matched to a gene; V was cut back by 3 bases and J by 3 bases. There are 14 residues in the CDR3. CDR3 in amino acids: CASSFGLAGYEQYF. The CDR3 bases are TGTGCCAGCAGTTTTGGGCTAGCGGGCTACGAGCAGTACTTC.

This clonotype was detected many times. The chain has TRBV7-8 and TRBJ2-5; D remains ambiguous. Germline loops: CDR1 SGHVS, CDR2 FQNEAQ. This CDR3 is built from 14 residues. V gave up 1 base and J gave up 1 base, with 7 bases separating them. The CDR3: CASSLVAAQETQYF. CDR3 in DNA: TGTGCCAGCAGCTTAGTAGCAGCCCAAGAGACCCAGTACTTC.

In this sample, this clonotype turned up a few times. The chain is built from TRBV19 and TRBJ2-7, with D unresolved. Germline loops: CDR1 LNHDA, CDR2 SQIVND (reference sequence). V lost 5 bases to trimming and J lost 1 base, with 9 bases between them. This CDR3 is 13 amino acids long. The CDR3 loop is CASSLRFSYEQYF. In DNA form, the CDR3 reads TGTGCCAGTAGTCTCAGGTTTTCCTACGAGCAGTACTTC.

The table lists this clonotype with a few counts. The chain joins TRBV11-2 to TRBJ2-2; TRBD2 matches at 14 bases. V lost 3 bases to trimming and J lost 6 bases; unmatched junction nucleotides: 15. CDR1 is SGHAT, CDR2 FQNNGV, per germline. The CDR3 spans 20 residues. The CDR3 coding sequence is TGTGCCAGCAGCTTGACCCTCGGACTAGCGGGAGGAGGTTTGCCCGGGGAGCTGTTTTTT. This gives the protein CASSLTLGLAGGGLPGELFF.

Of note for this clonotype: Germline is not matched at one junction end, which may reflect a read error. CDR3 loop: CASSKDTQETQYF. As DNA, the CDR3 is TGTGCTAGCAGCAAGGACACGCAAGAGACCCAGTACTTC. V usage is TRBV7-7 and J usage is TRBJ2-5, with D perhaps TRBD1 (5 bases). Germline V gene data show CDR1 as SSHAT and CDR2 as FNYEAQ (reference sequence). The length of the CDR3 is 13 residues.

The chain uses TRBV9 and TRBJ2-3, with 10 nucleotides matching TRBD2. The junction had 7 bases not matched to a gene; V was cut back by 3 bases and J by 0 bases. CDR1 and CDR2 (germline): SGDLS, YYNGEE. The CDR3 spans 17 residues. DNA of the CDR3: TGTGCCAGCAGCGGATCTACTAGCGGGACGAGCACAGATACGCAGTATTTT. Translation gives CASSGSTSGTSTDTQYF. Variable domain in full (rest from reference TRBV9 and TRBJ2-3): DSGVTQTPKHLITATGQRVTLRCSPRSGDLSVYWYQQSLDQGLQFLIQYYNGEERAKGNILERFSAQQFPDLHSELNLSSLELGDSALYFCASSGSTSGTSTDTQYFGPGTRLTVL.

V is TRBV7-3 and J is TRBJ2-7; 7 bases match TRBD1. V lost 2 bases and J lost 3; bases outside the gene matches: 7. The CDR3 is 15 residues long. Germline V gene data show CDR1 as SGHTA and CDR2 as FQGTGA. The CDR3 sequence: CASSLGQGDLYEQYF. In DNA, the CDR3 is TGTGCCAGCAGCTTAGGCCAGGGGGACCTCTACGAGCAGTACTTC.

The genes are TRBV20-1 and TRBJ1-1; D is ambiguous. Germline assignment: CDR1 DFQATT and CDR2 SNEGSKA (reference sequence). This CDR3 has 10 residues. Trimming cost V 6 bases and J 6 bases, with 8 bases left between them. The CDR3 DNA sequence: TGCAGTGCCTCTGCAGCTGAAGCTTTCTTT. The encoded protein is CSASAAEAFF.

This clonotype occurred many times. The V gene is TRBV15, the J gene TRBJ2-2; D possibly corresponds to TRBD1 (6 bases). Germline-derived CDR1 and CDR2 are LNHNV and YYDKDF (reference sequence). The ends were cut back, 3 bases at V and 5 bases at J, with 10 bases in the middle. The CDR3 loop spans 14 amino acids. The CDR3 bases are TGTGCCACCAGCAGCGAGGGGGTAACCGGGGAGCTGTTTTTT. Protein: CATSSEGVTGELFF. The variable domain in full, completed from reference TRBV15 and TRBJ2-2, reads DAMVIQNPRYQVTQFGKPVTLSCSQTLNHNVMYWYQQKSSQAPKLLFHYYDKDFNNEADTPDNFQSRRPNTSFCFLDIRSPGLGDTAMYLCATSSEGVTGELFFGEGSRLTVL.

The chain recombines TRBV12-3 or TRBV12-4 with TRBJ2-1, with a possible D match to TRBD1 (6 bases). The CDR3 has 14 residues. V gave up 3 bases and J gave up 8 bases, with 14 bases separating them. CDR3: CASSLGRGVDEQFF. In DNA form, the CDR3 reads TGTGCCAGCAGTTTGGGCAGGGGAGTGGATGAGCAGTTCTTC.

V and J are TRBV29-1 and TRBJ1-1; 10 bases line up with TRBD1. The CDR3 is 14 amino acids. CDR1 is SQVTM and CDR2 is ANQGSEA in the germline V gene. The DNA of the CDR3 is TGCAGTACTATTGCCGGGACAGGGGTAACTGAAGCTTTCTTT. Amino acids: CSTIAGTGVTEAFF.

This clonotype occurred many times. The chain couples TRBV7-6 to TRBJ1-4, with D possibly TRBD1 on 6 matching bases. Germline CDR1 and CDR2: SGHVS and FNYEAQ. The CDR3 totals 14 residues. The ends were cut back, 5 bases at V and 7 bases at J, with 14 bases in the middle. CDR3 residues: CASSQGTSAEKLFF. In nucleotides, the CDR3 is TGTGCCAGCAGCCAGGGGACAAGCGCTGAAAAACTGTTTTTT.

This clonotype was recorded at least ten times. The rearrangement uses TRBV24-1 and TRBJ2-4, with D tentatively TRBD1 (5 bases). CDR1 and CDR2 from the germline V gene are KGHDR and SFDVKD. The CDR3 contains 14 residues. The ends were cut back, 4 bases at V and 1 base at J, with 7 bases in the middle. CDR3 in amino acids: CATSDRVAKNIQYF. The CDR3 DNA reads TGTGCCACCAGTGACAGGGTCGCCAAAAACATTCAGTACTTC.

The J gene is TRBJ2-7, the V gene TRBV2; 7 bases align to TRBD1. There are 15 residues in the CDR3. CDR1 is SNHLY and CDR2 is FYNNEI in the germline V gene. After removal of 5 bases from V and 0 bases from J, the junction contained 7 bases not matched to a gene. CDR3 in amino acids: CASSQTGFSSYEQYF. The CDR3, as DNA: TGTGCCAGCAGTCAGACAGGGTTTAGCTCCTACGAGCAGTACTTC.

The J gene is TRBJ1-1, the V gene TRBV7-9; D possibly corresponds to TRBD1 (5 bases). CDR3 length: 14 residues. Trimming cost V 6 bases and J 3 bases, with 14 bases left between them. Germline CDR1 and CDR2: SEHNR and FQNEAQ (reference sequence). The CDR3 region is CASRAGGGDTEAFF. The CDR3 coding sequence is TGTGCCAGCAGAGCCGGGGGTGGGGACACTGAAGCTTTCTTT.

About this clonotype: One end of the junction varies from germline; a read error may be responsible. This sequence joins TRBV2 and TRBJ2-7, with 8 bases identical to TRBD2. Germline values: CDR1 SNHLY, CDR2 FYNNEI. The length of the CDR3 is 14 residues. As DNA, the CDR3 is TGTGCCAGCAGTGAAGCAGCGGGAGTCTACGAGCAGCACTTC. The encoded protein is CASSEAAGVYEQHF.

The rearrangement joins TRBV20-1 to TRBJ2-3, with unresolved D. V was shortened by 3 bases and J by 4 bases, with 11 bases between the two germline ends. The length of the CDR3 is 13 residues. The germline gives CDR1 DFQATT, CDR2 SNEGSKA (reference sequence). This CDR3 reads CSASSPVPDTQYF. The CDR3 nucleotides read TGCAGTGCTAGTTCTCCCGTGCCAGATACGCAGTATTTT.

The chain couples TRBV19 to TRBJ1-6, with D hard to call. The CDR3 has 11 residues. The V gene's germline CDR1 is LNHDA and CDR2 SQIVND (reference sequence). V lost 4 bases and J 15 bases, leaving 10 bases between the germline ends. The CDR3 sequence is CASSTRGLLHF. CDR3 DNA: TGTGCCAGTAGTACGAGAGGACTCCTCCACTTT.

This chain links TRBV20-1 with TRBJ1-1; D remains unclear. CDR1 DFQATT and CDR2 SNEGSKA come from the germline V gene (reference sequence). Between the trimmed V and J ends, which lost 8 bases and 1 base, there was a span of 14 bases. The CDR3 consists of 13 residues. The CDR3, as DNA: TGCAGTTGCTGGGAGGCCTCGAACACTGAAGCTTTCTTT. It is translated as CSCWEASNTEAFF.

V and J are TRBV6-1 and TRBJ2-3; the D is unclear. V lost 9 bases and J lost 2, with 12 bases in between. The CDR3 contains 13 residues. The germline CDR1 and CDR2 sequences are MNHNS and SASEGT. CDR3 sequence: CASLDGNTDTQYF. In DNA, the CDR3 is TGTGCCAGTCTCGACGGAAACACAGATACGCAGTATTTT.